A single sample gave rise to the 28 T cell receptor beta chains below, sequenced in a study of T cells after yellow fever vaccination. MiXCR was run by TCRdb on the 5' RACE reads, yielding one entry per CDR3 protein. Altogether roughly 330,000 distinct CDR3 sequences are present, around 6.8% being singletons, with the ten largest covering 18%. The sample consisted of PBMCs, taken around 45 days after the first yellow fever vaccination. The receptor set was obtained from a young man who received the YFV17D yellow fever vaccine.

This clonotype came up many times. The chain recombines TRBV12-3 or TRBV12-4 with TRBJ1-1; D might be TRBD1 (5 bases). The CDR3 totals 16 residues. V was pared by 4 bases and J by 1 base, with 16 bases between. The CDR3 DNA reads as TGTGCCAGCAGTTCCGAACCGGGACTCGAGAACACTGAAGCTTTCTTT. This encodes CASSSEPGLENTEAFF.

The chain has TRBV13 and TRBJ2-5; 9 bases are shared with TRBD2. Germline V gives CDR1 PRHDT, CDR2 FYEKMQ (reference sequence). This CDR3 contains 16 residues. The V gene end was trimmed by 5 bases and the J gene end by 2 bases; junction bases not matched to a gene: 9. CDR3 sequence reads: CASSPRGGPRQETQYF. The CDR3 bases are TGTGCCAGCAGCCCGCGGGGGGGCCCCCGACAAGAGACCCAGTACTTC. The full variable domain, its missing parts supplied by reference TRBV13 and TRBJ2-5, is AAGVIQSPRHLIKEKRETATLKCYPIPRHDTVYWYQQGPGQDPQFLISFYEKMQSDKGSIPDRFSAQQFSDYHSELNMSSLELGDSALYFCASSPRGGPRQETQYFGPGTRLLVL.

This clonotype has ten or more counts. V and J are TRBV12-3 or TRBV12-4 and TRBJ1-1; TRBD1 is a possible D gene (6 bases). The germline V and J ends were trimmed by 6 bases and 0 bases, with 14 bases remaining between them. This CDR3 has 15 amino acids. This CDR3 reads CASRSTGTLNTEAFF. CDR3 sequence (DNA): TGTGCCAGCAGATCTACCGGGACACTGAACACTGAAGCTTTCTTT.

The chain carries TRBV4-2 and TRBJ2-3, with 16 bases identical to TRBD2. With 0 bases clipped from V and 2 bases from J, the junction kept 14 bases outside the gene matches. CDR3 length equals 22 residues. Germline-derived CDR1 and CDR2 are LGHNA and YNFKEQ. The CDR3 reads CASSQDFSPGLAGGLATDTQYF. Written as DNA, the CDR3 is TGTGCCAGCAGCCAAGATTTTTCACCGGGACTAGCGGGGGGGCTGGCCACAGATACGCAGTATTTT.

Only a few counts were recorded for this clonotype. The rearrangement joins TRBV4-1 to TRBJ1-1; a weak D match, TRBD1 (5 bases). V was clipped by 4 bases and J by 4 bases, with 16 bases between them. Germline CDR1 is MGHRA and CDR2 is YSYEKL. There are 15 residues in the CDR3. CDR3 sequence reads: CASSPWGRVFTEAFF. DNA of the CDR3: TGCGCCAGCAGCCCTTGGGGCAGGGTGTTCACTGAAGCTTTCTTT.

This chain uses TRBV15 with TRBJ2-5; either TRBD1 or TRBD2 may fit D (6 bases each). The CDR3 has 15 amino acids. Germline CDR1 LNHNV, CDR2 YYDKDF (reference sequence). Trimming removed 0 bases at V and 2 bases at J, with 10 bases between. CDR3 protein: CATSRDRGVQETQYF. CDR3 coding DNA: TGTGCCACCAGCAGAGATAGGGGGGTACAAGAGACCCAGTACTTC. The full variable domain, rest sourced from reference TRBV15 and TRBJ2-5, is DAMVIQNPRYQVTQFGKPVTLSCSQTLNHNVMYWYQQKSSQAPKLLFHYYDKDFNNEADTPDNFQSRRPNTSFCFLDIRSPGLGDTAMYLCATSRDRGVQETQYFGPGTRLLVL.

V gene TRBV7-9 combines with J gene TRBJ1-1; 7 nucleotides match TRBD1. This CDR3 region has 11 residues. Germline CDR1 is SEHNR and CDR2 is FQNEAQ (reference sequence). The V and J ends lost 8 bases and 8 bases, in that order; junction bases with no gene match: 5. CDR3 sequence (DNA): TGTGCCAGCTTTTGGACAGGAGAAGCTTTCTTT. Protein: CASFWTGEAFF.

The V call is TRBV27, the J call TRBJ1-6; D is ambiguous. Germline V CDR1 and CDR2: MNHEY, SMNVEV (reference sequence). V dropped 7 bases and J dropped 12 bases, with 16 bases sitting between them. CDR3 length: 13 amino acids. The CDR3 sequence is CASTVSATVPLHF. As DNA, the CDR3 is TGTGCCAGCACGGTCTCTGCGACGGTACCCCTCCACTTT.

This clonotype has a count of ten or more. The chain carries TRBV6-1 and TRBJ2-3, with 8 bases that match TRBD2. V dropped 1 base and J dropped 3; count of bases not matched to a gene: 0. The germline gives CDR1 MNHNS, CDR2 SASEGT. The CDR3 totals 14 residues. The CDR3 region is CASSEGLATDTQYF. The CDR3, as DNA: TGTGCCAGCAGTGAAGGACTAGCGACAGATACGCAGTATTTT.

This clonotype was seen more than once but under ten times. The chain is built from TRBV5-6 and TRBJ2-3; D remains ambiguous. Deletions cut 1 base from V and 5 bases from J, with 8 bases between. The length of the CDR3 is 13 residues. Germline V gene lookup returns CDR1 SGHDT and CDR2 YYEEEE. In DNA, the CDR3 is TGTGCCAGCAGCTTGCTAATTTTAGATACGCAGTATTTT. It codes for CASSLLILDTQYF.

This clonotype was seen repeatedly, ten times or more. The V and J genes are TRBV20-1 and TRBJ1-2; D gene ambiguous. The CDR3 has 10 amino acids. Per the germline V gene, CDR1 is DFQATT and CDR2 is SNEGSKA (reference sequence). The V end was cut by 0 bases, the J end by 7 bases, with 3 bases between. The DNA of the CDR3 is TGCAGTGCTAGAGAGGGTGGCTACACCTTC. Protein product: CSAREGGYTF.

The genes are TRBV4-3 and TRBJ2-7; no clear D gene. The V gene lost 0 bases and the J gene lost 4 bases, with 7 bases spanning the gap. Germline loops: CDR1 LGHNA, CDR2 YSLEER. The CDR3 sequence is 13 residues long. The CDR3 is CASSQDLAYEQYF. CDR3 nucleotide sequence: TGCGCCAGCAGCCAAGATTTAGCTTACGAGCAGTACTTC.

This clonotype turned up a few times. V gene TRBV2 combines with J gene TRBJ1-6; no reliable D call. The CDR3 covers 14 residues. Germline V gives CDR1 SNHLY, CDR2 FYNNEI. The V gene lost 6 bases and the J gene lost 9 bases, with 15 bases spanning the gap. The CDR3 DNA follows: TGTGCCAGCAGCGCTGACGGTGTGTCTTCACCCCTCCACTTT. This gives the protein CASSADGVSSPLHF. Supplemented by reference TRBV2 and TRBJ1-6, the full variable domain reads EPEVTQTPSHQVTQMGQEVILRCVPISNHLYFYWYRQILGQKVEFLVSFYNNEISEKSEIFDDQFSVERPDGSNFTLKIRSTKLEDSAMYFCASSADGVSSPLHFGNGTRLTVT.

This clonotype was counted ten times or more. The CDR3 coding sequence is TGTGCCAGCAGTGACAGGGGGCACACCGGGGAGCTGTTTTTT. It is translated as CASSDRGHTGELFF. V is TRBV25-1 and J is TRBJ2-2, with 8 bases lining up with TRBD1. CDR1 is MGHDK, CDR2 SYGVNS, per germline. V lost 3 bases to trimming and J lost 3 bases; unmatched junction nucleotides: 0. This CDR3 spans 14 amino acids. The full variable domain, with the rest looked up from reference TRBV25-1 and TRBJ2-2, is EADIYQTPRYLVIGTGKKITLECSQTMGHDKMYWYQQDPGMELHLIHYSYGVNSTEKGDLSSESTVSRIRTEHFPLTLESARPSHTSQYLCASSDRGHTGELFFGEGSRLTVL.

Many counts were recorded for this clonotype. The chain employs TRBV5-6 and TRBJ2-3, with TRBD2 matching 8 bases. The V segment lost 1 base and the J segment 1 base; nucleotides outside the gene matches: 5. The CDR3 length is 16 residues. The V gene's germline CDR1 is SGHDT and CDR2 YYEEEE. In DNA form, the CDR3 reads TGTGCCAGCAGCTTGCGGGGGGGCGAGGGCACAGATACGCAGTATTTT. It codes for CASSLRGGEGTDTQYF.

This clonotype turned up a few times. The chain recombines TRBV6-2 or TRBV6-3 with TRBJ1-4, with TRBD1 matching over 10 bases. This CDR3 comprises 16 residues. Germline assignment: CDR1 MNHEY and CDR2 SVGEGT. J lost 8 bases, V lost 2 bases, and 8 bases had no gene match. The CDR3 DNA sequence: TGTGCCAGCAGTTACCTCCAGGGGACAGGGGAGGAAAAACTGTTTTTT. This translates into CASSYLQGTGEEKLFF.

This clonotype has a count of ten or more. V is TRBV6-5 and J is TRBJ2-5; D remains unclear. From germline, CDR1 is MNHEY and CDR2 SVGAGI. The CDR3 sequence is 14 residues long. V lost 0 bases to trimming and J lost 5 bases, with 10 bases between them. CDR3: CASSYSMLMETQYF. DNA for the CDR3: TGTGCCAGCAGTTACTCGATGCTCATGGAGACCCAGTACTTC.

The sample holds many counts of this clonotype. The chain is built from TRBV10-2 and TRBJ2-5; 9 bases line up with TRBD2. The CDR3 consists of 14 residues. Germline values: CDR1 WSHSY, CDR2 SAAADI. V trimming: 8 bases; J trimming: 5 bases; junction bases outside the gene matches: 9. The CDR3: CASWGVAGAETQYF. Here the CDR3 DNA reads TGCGCCAGCTGGGGGGTAGCGGGGGCTGAGACCCAGTACTTC.

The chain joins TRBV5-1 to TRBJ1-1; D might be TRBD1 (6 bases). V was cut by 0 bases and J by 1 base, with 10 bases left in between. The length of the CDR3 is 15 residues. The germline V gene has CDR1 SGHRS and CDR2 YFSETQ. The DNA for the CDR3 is TGCGCCAGCAGCTTGGGGGCAGGGGCGAACACTGAAGCTTTCTTT. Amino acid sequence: CASSLGAGANTEAFF.

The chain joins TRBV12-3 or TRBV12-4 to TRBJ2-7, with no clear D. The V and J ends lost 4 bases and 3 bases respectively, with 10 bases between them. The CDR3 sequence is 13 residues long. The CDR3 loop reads CASSSSGGYEQYF. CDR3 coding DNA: TGTGCCAGCAGTTCCTCGGGCGGCTACGAGCAGTACTTC.

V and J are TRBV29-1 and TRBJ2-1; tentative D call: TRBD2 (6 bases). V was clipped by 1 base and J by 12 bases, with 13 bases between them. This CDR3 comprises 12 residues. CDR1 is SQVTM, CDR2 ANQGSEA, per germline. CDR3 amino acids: CSVEVWGTGQFF. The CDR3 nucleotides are TGCAGCGTTGAAGTATGGGGGACTGGGCAGTTCTTC.

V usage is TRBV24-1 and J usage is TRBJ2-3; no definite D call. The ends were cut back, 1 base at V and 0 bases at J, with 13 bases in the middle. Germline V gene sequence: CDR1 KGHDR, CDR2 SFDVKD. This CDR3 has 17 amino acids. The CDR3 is CATSDLPGQSSTDTQYF. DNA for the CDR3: TGTGCCACCAGTGATTTACCCGGGCAGTCTAGCACAGATACGCAGTATTTT.

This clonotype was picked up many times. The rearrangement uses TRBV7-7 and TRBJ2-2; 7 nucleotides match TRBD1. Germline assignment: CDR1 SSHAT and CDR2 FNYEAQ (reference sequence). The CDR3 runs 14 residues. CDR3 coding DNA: TGTGCTACCTCCTTTTCCAGGGGGACCGGGGAGCTGTTTTTT. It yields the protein CATSFSRGTGELFF. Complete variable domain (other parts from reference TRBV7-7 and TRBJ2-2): GAGVSQSPRYKVTKRGQDVTLRCDPISSHATLYWYQQALGQGPEFLTYFNYEAQPDKSGLPSDRFSAERPEGSISTLTIQRTEQRDSAMYRCATSFSRGTGELFFGEGSRLTVL.

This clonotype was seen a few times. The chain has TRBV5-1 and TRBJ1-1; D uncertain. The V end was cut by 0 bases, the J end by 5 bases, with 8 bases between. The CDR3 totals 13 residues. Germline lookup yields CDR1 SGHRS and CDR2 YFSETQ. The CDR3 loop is CASSLEGSTEAFF. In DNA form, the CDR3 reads TGCGCCAGCAGCTTGGAGGGCAGTACTGAAGCTTTCTTT.

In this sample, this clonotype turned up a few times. The CDR3 here is CASSPERGLGAFEPQHF. The CDR3 bases are TGTGCCAGCAGCCCCGAGAGGGGCTTGGGGGCGTTTGAGCCCCAGCATTTT. This chain connects TRBV7-6 to TRBJ1-5; possible D gene TRBD1, 6 bases. The V gene lost 5 bases and the J gene lost 8 bases, with 25 bases spanning the gap. The CDR3 loop spans 17 amino acids. Germline assignment: CDR1 SGHVS and CDR2 FNYEAQ.

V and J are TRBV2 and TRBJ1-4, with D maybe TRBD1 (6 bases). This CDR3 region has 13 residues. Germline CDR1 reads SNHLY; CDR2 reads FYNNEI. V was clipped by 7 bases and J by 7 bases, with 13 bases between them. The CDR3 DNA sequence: TGTGCCAGCAACCGGGGGCAAAGTGAAAAACTGTTTTTT. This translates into CASNRGQSEKLFF.

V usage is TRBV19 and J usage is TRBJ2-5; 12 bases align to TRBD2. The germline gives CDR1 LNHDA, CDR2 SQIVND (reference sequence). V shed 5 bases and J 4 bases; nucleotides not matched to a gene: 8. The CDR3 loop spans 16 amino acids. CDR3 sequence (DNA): TGTGCCAGTAGTGTCCTCACTAGCGGGGGGTCAGAGACCCAGTACTTC. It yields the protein CASSVLTSGGSETQYF.

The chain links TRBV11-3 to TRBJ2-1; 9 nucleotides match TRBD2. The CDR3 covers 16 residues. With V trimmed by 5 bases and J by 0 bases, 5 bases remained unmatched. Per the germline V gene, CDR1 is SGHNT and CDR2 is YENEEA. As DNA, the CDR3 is TGTGCCAGCAGCCGAGCGGGGGGCCACTCCTACAATGAGCAGTTCTTC. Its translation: CASSRAGGHSYNEQFF.